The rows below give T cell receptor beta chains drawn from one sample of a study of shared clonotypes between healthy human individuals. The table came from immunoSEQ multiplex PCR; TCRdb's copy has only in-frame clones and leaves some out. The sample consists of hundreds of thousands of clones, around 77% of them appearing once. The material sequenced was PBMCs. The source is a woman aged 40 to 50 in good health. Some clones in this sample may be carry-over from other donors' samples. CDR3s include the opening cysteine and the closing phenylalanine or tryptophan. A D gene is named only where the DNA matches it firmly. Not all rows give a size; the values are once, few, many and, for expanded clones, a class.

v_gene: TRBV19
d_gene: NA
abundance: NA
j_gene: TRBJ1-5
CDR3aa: CASNTARGSNQPQHF
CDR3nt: TGTGCCAGTAACACGGCCAGGGGTAGCAATCAGCCCCAGCATTTT

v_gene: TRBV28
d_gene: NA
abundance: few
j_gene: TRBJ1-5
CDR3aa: CASSPVVGNQPQHF
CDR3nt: TGTGCCAGCAGCCCCGTCGTGGGCAATCAGCCCCAGCATTTT

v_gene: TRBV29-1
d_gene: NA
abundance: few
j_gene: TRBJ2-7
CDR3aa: CSVGQFSYEQYF
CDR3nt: TGCAGCGTAGGACAGTTCTCCTACGAGCAGTACTTC

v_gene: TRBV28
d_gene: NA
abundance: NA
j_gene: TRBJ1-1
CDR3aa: CASSSNTGRTNTEAFF
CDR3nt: TGTGCCAGCAGTTCGAACACCGGACGTACGAACACTGAAGCTTTCTTT

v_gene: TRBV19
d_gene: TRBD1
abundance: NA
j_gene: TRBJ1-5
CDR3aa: CASSGQGGPQPQHF
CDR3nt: TGTGCCAGTAGTGGACAGGGAGGCCCTCAGCCCCAGCATTTT

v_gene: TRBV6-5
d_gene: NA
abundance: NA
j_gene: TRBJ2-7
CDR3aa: CASSSGQYEQYF
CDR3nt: TGTGCCAGCAGCTCCGGACAGTACGAGCAGTACTTC

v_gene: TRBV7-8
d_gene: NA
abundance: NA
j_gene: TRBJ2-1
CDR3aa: CASSPQPGYNEQFF
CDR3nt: TGTGCCAGCAGCCCGCAGCCGGGGTACAATGAGCAGTTCTTC

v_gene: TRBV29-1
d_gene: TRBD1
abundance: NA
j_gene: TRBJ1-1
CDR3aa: CSGGTTGGTEAFF
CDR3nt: TGCAGCGGCGGGACTACAGGGGGTACTGAAGCTTTCTTT

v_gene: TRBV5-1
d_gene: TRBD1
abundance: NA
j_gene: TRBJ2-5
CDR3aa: CASSAKPGGGETQYF
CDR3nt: TGCGCCAGCAGCGCAAAACCAGGGGGCGGGGAGACCCAGTACTTC

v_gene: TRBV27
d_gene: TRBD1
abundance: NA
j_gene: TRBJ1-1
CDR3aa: CASSRTGTGLYQAFF
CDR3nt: TGTGCCAGCAGCCGCACCGGGACAGGCCTCTATCAAGCTTTCTTT

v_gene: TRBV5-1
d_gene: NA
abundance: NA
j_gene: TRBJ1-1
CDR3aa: CASSLLTGQNTEAFF
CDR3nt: TGCGCCAGCAGCTTATTGACAGGCCAGAACACTGAAGCTTTCTTT

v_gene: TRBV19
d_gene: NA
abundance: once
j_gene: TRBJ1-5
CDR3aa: CASSPPRRGRSNQPQHF
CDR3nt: TGTGCCAGTAGCCCCCCCCGGCGGGGGCGAAGCAATCAGCCCCAGCATTTT

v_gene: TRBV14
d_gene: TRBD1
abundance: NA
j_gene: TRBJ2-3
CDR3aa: CASSKKNRDRGQDTQYF
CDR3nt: TGTGCCAGCAGCAAAAAGAACCGGGACAGGGGGCAAGATACGCAGTATTTT

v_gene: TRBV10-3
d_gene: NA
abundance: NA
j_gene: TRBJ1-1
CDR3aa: CAISDRRQGNTEAFF
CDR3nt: TGTGCCATCAGTGACCGAAGGCAGGGGAACACTGAAGCTTTCTTT

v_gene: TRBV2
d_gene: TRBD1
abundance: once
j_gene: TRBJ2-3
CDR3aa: CASSEVRGTDTQYF
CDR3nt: TGTGCCAGCAGTGAAGTCAGGGGGACAGATACGCAGTATTTT

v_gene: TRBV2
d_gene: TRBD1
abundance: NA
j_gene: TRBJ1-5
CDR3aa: CASSGTGFNQPQHF
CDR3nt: TGTGCCAGCAGTGGGACAGGATTCAATCAGCCCCAGCATTTT

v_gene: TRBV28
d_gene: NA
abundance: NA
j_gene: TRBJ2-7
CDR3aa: CASRTPGLIYEQYF
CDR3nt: TGTGCCAGCAGAACTCCGGGACTTATCTACGAGCAGTACTTC

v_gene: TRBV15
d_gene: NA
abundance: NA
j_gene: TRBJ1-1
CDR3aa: CATSRGGSLANTEAFF
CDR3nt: TGTGCCACCAGCAGAGGGGGAAGTCTGGCGAACACTGAAGCTTTCTTT

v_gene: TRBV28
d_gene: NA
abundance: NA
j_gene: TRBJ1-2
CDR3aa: CASSFGSRPYTF
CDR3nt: TGTGCCAGCAGTTTCGGATCCCGACCCTACACCTTC

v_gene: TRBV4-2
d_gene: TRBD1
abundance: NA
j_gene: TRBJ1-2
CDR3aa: CASSFDRGYGYTF
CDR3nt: TGTGCCAGCAGTTTTGACAGGGGCTATGGCTACACCTTC

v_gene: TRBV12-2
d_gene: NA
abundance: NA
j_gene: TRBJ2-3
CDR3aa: CASRPDSGDTQYF
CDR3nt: TGTGCAAGTCGCCCGGACAGCGGAGATACGCAGTATTTT

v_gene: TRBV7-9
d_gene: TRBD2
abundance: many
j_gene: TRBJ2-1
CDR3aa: CASSFRTSGRSEQFF
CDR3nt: TGTGCCAGCAGCTTTAGGACTAGCGGGAGGTCTGAGCAGTTCTTC

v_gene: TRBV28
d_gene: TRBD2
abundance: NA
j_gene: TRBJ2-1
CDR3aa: CASSLYRREGRYEQFF
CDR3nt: TGTGCCAGCAGTTTGTATAGGCGGGAGGGCCGATATGAGCAGTTCTTC

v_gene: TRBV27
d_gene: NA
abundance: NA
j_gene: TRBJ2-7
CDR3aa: CASSSERRGREQYF
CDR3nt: TGTGCCAGCAGTTCCGAGCGAAGAGGGCGAGAGCAGTACTTC

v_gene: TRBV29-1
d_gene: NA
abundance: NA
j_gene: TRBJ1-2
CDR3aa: CSAGQYESYTF
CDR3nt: TGCAGCGCTGGACAGTATGAGAGCTACACCTTC

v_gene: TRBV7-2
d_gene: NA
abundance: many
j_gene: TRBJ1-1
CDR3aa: CASSLAKSWNTEAFF
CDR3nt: TGTGCCAGCAGCTTAGCAAAAAGCTGGAACACTGAAGCTTTCTTT

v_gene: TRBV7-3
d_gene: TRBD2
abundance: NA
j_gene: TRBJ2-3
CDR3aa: CASSLGLAEITDTQYF
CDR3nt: TGTGCCAGCAGCCTCGGACTAGCGGAAATCACAGATACGCAGTATTTT

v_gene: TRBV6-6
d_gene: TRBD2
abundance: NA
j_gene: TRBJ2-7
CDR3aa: CASSIPGLAGDEQYF
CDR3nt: TGTGCCAGCAGTATACCGGGACTAGCGGGAGACGAGCAGTACTTC

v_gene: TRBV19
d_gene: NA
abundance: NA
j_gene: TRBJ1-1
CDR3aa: CASTVWTAGLNTEAFF
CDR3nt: TGTGCCAGTACAGTTTGGACGGCGGGATTGAACACTGAAGCTTTCTTT

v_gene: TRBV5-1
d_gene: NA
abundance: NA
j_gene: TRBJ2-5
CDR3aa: CASSPHRGNQETQYF
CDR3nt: TGCGCCAGCAGCCCCCACCGGGGGAACCAAGAGACCCAGTACTTC

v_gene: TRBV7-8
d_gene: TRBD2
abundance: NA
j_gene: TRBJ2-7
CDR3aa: CASSFSTSGSSYEQYF
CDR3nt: TGTGCCAGCAGCTTTTCGACTAGCGGGAGCTCCTACGAGCAGTACTTC

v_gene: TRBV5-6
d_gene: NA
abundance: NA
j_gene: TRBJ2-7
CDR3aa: CASSPQGRGYEQYF
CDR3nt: TGTGCCAGCAGTCCTCAGGGTCGGGGCTACGAGCAGTACTTC

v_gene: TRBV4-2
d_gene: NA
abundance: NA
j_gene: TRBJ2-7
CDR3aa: CASSQATGLYEQYF
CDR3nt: TGTGCCAGCAGCCAAGCTACAGGGTTATACGAGCAGTACTTC

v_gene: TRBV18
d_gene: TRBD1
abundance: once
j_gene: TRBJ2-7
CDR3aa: CASSPVAGTAYEQYF
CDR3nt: TGTGCCAGCTCACCCGTCGCCGGGACAGCGTACGAGCAGTACTTC

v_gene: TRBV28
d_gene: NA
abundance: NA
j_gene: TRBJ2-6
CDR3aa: CASEGAGANVLTF
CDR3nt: TGTGCCAGCGAAGGAGCTGGGGCCAACGTCCTGACTTTC

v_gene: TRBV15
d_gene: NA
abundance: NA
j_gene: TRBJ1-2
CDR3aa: CATSRDPRREGNYGYTF
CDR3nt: TGTGCCACCAGCAGAGATCCCCGTCGGGAGGGCAACTATGGCTACACCTTC

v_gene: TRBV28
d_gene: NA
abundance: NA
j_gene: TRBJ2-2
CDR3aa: CASSSASRDTGELFF
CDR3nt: TGTGCCAGCAGTTCAGCTAGCCGGGACACCGGGGAGCTGTTTTTT

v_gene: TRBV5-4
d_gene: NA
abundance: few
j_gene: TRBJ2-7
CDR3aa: CASSLRDGNYEQYF
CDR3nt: TGTGCCAGCAGCTTGAGGGACGGTAACTACGAGCAGTACTTC

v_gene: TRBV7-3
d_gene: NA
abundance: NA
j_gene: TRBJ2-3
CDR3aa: CASSFRGLSTDTQYF
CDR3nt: TGTGCCAGCAGCTTTAGGGGGTTGAGTACAGATACGCAGTATTTT

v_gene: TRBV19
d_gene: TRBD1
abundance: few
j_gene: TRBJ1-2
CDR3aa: CASSIGTGSGYTF
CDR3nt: TGTGCCAGTAGTATAGGGACAGGATCTGGCTACACCTTC

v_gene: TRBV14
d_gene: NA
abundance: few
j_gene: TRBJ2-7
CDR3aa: CASSKSSRRGYEQYF
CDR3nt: TGTGCCAGCAGCAAGAGCAGCCGAAGAGGATACGAGCAGTACTTC

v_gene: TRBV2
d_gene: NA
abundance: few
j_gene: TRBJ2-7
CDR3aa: CASSEAGLGMVYEQYF
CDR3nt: TGTGCCAGCAGTGAAGCGGGCCTCGGGATGGTATACGAGCAGTACTTC

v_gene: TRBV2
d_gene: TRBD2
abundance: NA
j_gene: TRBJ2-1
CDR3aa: CASSGASGYGEQFF
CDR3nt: TGTGCCAGCAGTGGGGCTAGCGGGTACGGTGAGCAGTTCTTC

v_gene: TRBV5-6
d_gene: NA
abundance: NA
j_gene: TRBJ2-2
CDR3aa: CASSAGMRTGELFF
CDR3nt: TGTGCCAGCAGCGCAGGAATGCGGACCGGGGAGCTGTTTTTT

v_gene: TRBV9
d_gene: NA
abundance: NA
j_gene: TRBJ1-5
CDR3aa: CASSVARIVSPHLSNQPQHF
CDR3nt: TGTGCCAGCAGCGTAGCTCGGATCGTTTCCCCTCACCTTAGCAATCAGCCCCAGCATTTT

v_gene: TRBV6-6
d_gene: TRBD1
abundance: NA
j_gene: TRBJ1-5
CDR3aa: CASSSTDRGSNQPQHF
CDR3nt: TGTGCCAGCAGTTCAACGGACAGGGGTAGCAATCAGCCCCAGCATTTT

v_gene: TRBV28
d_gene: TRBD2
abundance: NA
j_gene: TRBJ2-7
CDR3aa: CASRASGRNEQYF
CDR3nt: TGTGCCAGCAGGGCAAGCGGGAGGAACGAGCAGTACTTC